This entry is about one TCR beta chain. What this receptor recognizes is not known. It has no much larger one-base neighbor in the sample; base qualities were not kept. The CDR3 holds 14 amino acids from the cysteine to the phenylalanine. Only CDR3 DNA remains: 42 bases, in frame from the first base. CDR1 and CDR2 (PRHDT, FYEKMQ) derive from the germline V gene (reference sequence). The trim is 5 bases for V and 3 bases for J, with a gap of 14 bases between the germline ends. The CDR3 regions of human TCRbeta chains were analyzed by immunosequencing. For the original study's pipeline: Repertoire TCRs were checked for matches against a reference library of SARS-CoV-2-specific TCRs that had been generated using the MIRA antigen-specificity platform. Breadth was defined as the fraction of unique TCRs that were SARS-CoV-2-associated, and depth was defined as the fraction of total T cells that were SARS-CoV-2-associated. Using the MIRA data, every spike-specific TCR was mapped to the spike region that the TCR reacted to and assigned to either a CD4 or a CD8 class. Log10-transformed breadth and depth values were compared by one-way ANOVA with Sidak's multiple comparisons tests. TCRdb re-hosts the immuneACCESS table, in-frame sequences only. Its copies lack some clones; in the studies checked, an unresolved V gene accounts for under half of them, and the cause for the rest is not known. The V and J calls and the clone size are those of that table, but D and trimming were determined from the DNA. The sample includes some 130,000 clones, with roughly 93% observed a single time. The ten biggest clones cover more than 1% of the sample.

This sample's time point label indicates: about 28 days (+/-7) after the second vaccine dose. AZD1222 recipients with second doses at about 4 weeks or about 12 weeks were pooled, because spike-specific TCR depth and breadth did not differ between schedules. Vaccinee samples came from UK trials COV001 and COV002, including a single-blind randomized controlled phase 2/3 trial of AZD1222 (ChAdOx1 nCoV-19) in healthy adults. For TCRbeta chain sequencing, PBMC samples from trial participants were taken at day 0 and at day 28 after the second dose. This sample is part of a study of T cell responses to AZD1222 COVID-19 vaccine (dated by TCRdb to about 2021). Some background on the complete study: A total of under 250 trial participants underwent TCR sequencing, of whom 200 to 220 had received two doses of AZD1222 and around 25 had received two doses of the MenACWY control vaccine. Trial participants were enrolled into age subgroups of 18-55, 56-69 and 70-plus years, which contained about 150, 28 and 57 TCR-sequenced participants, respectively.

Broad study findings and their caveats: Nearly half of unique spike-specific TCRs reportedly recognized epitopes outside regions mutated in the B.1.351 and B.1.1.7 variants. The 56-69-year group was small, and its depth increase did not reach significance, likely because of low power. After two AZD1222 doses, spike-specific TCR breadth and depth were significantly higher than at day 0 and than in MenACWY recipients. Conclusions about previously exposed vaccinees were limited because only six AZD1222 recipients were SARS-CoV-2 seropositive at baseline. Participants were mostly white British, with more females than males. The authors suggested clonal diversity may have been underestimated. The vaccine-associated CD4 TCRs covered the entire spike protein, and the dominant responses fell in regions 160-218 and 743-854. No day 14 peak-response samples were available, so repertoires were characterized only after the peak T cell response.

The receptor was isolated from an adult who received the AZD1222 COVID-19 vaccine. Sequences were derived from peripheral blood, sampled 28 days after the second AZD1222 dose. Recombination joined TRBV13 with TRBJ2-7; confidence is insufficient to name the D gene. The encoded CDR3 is CASSEGSFRYEQYF. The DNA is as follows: TGTGCCAGCAGCGAAGGGTCGTTTCGCTACGAGCAGTACTTC.